Sequencing of this TCR beta chain was carried out in a study of T-cell reconstitution after alpha-beta-depleted transplantation in children. Whole-study results and caveats: Roughly two months post-transplant, alpha-beta T cells reportedly originated from several hundred graft clones that had expanded.

The germline V gene encodes CDR1 SGDLS and CDR2 YYNGEE. This CDR3 spans 14 amino acids. Trimming removed 0 bases from V and 0 bases from J, with 6 bases in between. This clonotype was counted at least ten times. Its antigen is unknown. During its preparation, the TCRbeta library received unique molecular identifiers. TCRdb processed the PCR reads anew with MiXCR; each CDR3 protein has one entry. The sample contains about 190,000 distinct CDR3 sequences, roughly 10% of which appear only once. The rearrangement joins TRBV9 to TRBJ1-1; no firm D call. This specimen was PBMCs, taken before TCRalphabeta/CD19-depleted stem cell transplant. The sequence came from a boy aged 2-9 years with acute myeloid leukemia, due to receive a stem cell transplant. The CDR3 nucleotides read TGTGCCAGCAGCGTAGGCACGATGAACACTGAAGCTTTCTTT. Amino acid sequence: CASSVGTMNTEAFF.